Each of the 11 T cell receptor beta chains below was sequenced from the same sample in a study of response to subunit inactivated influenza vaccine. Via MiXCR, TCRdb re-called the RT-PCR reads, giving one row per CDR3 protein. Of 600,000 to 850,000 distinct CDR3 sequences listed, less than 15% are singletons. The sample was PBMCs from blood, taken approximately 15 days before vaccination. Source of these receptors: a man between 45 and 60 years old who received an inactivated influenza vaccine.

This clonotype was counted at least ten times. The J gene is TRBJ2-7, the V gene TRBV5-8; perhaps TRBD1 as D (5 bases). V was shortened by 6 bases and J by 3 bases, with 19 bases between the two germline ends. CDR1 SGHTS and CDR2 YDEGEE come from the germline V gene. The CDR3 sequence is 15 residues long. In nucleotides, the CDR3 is TGTGCCAGCATTAGAAGGGGCAGGGCCTTCTACGAGCAGTACTTC. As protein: CASIRRGRAFYEQYF.

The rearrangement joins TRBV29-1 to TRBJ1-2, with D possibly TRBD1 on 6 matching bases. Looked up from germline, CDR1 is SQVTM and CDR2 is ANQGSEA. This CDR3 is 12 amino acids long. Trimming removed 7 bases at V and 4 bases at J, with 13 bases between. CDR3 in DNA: TGCAGCGCGTACAGGGTATCCTATGGCTACACCTTC. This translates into CSAYRVSYGYTF.

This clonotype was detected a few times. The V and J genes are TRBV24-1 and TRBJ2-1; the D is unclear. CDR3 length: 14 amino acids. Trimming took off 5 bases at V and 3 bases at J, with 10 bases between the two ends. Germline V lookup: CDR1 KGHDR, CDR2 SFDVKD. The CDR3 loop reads CATSVGRNYNEQFF. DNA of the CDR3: TGTGCCACCAGTGTCGGCAGGAACTACAATGAGCAGTTCTTC.

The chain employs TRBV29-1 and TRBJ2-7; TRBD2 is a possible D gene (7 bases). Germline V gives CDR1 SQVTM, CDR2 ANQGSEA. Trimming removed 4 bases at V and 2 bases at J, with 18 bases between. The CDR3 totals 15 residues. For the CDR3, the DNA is TGCAGCGTTGTCGATTATGAGGGGGGGGCCTACGAGCAGTACTTC. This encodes CSVVDYEGGAYEQYF.

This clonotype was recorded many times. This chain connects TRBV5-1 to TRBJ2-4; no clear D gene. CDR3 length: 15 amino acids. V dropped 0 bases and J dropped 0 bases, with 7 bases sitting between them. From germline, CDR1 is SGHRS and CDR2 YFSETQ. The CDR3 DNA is TGCGCCAGCAGCTTGGCAGGTTTAGCCAAAAACATTCAGTACTTC. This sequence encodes CASSLAGLAKNIQYF.

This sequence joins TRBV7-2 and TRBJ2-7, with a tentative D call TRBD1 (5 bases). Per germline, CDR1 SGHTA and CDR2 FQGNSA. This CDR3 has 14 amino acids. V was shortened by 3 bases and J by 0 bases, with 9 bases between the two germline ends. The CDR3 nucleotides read TGTGCCAGCAGCTTGTACAGGAGCTCCTACGAGCAGTACTTC. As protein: CASSLYRSSYEQYF.

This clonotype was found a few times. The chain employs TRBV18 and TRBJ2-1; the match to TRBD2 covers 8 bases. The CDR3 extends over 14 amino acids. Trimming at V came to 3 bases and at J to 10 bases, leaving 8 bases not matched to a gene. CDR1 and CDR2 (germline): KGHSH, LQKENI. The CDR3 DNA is TGTGCCAGCTCACCGTCCGGGGGGGCCCGGGAGCAGTTCTTC. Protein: CASSPSGGAREQFF.

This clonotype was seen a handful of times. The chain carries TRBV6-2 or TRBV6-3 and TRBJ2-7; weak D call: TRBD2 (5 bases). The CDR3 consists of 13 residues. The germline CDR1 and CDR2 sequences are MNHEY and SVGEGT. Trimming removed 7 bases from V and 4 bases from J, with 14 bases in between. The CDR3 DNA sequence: TGTGCCAGCACTCCACTGGGCGGGTACGAGCAGTACTTC. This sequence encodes CASTPLGGYEQYF.

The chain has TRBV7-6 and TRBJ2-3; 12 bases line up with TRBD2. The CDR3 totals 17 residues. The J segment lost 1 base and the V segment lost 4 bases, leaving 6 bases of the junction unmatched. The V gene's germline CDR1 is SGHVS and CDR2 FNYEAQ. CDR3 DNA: TGTGCCAGCAGCTCCTTACTAGCGGGGGGTCGCACAGATACGCAGTATTTT. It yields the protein CASSSLLAGGRTDTQYF.

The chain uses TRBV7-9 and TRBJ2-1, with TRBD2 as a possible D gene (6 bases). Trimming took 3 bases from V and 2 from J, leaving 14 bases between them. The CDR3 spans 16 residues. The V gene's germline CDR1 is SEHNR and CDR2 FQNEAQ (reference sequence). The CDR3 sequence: CASSFDSGGTYNEQFF. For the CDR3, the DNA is TGTGCCAGCAGCTTTGATTCCGGGGGTACCTACAATGAGCAGTTCTTC. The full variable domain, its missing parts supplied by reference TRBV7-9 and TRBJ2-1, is DTGVSQNPRHKITKRGQNVTFRCDPISEHNRLYWYRQTLGQGPEFLTYFQNEAQLEKSRLLSDRFSAERPKGSFSTLEIQRTEQGDSAMYLCASSFDSGGTYNEQFFGPGTRLTVL.

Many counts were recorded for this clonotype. In DNA, the CDR3 is TGTGCCAGCAGGGGAAGATGGAGCACAGATACGCAGTATTTT. It codes for CASRGRWSTDTQYF. J is TRBJ2-3 and V is TRBV2, with D unresolved. The germline CDR1 and CDR2 sequences are SNHLY and FYNNEI. This CDR3 region has 14 residues. Trimming left V 6 bases short and J 0 bases short, with 10 bases between.